A selection of T cell receptor beta chains follows, all from one sample in a study of blood T cell repertoires in COVID-19. Data came from immunoSEQ multiplex PCR; TCRdb stores just in-frame clones and leaves some out. Among about 370,000 clones, approximately 90% were seen once, and the ten largest hold 1%. Sequencing was carried out using PBMCs or T cells enriched from blood (not recorded which). These receptors came from a man aged 18 to 30 who had recovered from COVID-19. Each CDR3 is given with its conserved first and last residue. The order of the fields is V gene, D gene, J gene, clone size, CDR3 DNA, CDR3 protein. D genes are given only for firm matches. Where a row states a size, it is once, few, many or the class of an expanded clone; other rows omit it.

TRBV9,TRBD1,TRBJ2-2,-,TGTGCCAGCAGCGTCAGGGGGCAAGGGGTCGGGGAGCTGTTTTTT,CASSVRGQGVGELFF
TRBV5-6,-,TRBJ1-1,-,TGTGCCAGCAGCCTCCTACAGGTAGGAGCTTTCTTT,CASSLLQVGAFF
TRBV6-1,-,TRBJ1-3,-,TGTGCCAGCAGTGGATCGACTACCTTCTCTGGAAACACCATATATTTT,CASSGSTTFSGNTIYF
TRBV7-9,TRBD1,TRBJ2-7,-,TGTGCCAGCAGCAGATGGGGGACAGGGGGATACGAGCAGTACTTC,CASSRWGTGGYEQYF
TRBV18,-,TRBJ2-7,few,TGTGCCAGCTCACCACCGGGGGCACGAAACGAGCAGTACTTC,CASSPPGARNEQYF
TRBV6-5,-,TRBJ1-2,-,TGTGCCAGCAGTTACGGGTCCGAGACAGCTAACTATGGCTACACCTTC,CASSYGSETANYGYTF
TRBV18,TRBD1,TRBJ2-5,-,TGTGCCAGCTCGGACAGGCGAGAGACCCAGTACTTC,CASSDRRETQYF
TRBV10-3,-,TRBJ2-2,-,TGTGCCATCAGTGCGGCAGGGGTTGGGACCGGGGAGCTGTTTTTT,CAISAAGVGTGELFF
TRBV3-1/TRBV3-2,-,TRBJ1-1,once,TGTGCCAGCACCGGTGGAGGGGCGATTCTTTTAGGTGAAGCTTTCTTT,CASTGGGAILLGEAFF
TRBV7-6,-,TRBJ2-2,few,TGTGCCAGCAGCTTTTTTGGAGCGGCGAACACCGGGGAGCTGTTTTTT,CASSFFGAANTGELFF
TRBV6-4,TRBD2,TRBJ2-1,-,TGTGCCAGCAGACTAGCGGGAGGGCCCTACAATGAGCAGTTCTTC,CASRLAGGPYNEQFF
TRBV15,-,TRBJ2-7,-,TGTGCCACCAGCAGCAGCAGTCGCGGGGTTTCCTACGAGCAGTACTTC,CATSSSSRGVSYEQYF
TRBV14,TRBD1,TRBJ2-3,-,TGTGCCAGCAGCTCAGACAGGGTCTTTGTCACAGATACGCAGTATTTT,CASSSDRVFVTDTQYF
TRBV19,-,TRBJ1-1,-,TGTGCCAGTAGTATCCAGGGTTTCACTGAAGCTTTCTTT,CASSIQGFTEAFF
TRBV7-2,-,TRBJ2-7,-,TGTGCCAGCAGCTTAAAGGGGGACTACGAGCAGTACTTC,CASSLKGDYEQYF
TRBV7-2,TRBD1,TRBJ1-1,-,TGTGCCAGCAGCTTAGCGATGAGGGGGCAGGGCACTGAAGCTTTCTTT,CASSLAMRGQGTEAFF
TRBV4-2,-,TRBJ2-7,-,TGTGCCAGCAGCCAAGATTGGTCAGGGACCTACGAGCAGTACTTC,CASSQDWSGTYEQYF
TRBV6-5,TRBD1,TRBJ1-2,-,TGTGCCAGCAGCCGAACAGGGGCCTATGGCTACACCTTC,CASSRTGAYGYTF
TRBV7-2,TRBD2,TRBJ2-3,-,TGTGCCAGCAGCTTAGCCGGACTAGCGGTAGATACGCAGTATTTT,CASSLAGLAVDTQYF
TRBV29-1,TRBD1,TRBJ1-1,once,TGCAGCGGGACAGGGGGCCTTCTAGACACTGAAGCTTTCTTT,CSGTGGLLDTEAFF
TRBV18,TRBD1,TRBJ2-7,once,TGTGCCAGCTCACCACCCGGGACAGGTCCCCACGAGCAGTACTTC,CASSPPGTGPHEQYF
TRBV18,-,TRBJ1-1,-,TGTGCCAGCTCACCACCGTCCACCACGGGGCAGGGGACTGAAGCTTTCTTT,CASSPPSTTGQGTEAFF
TRBV20-1,TRBD2,TRBJ2-1,-,TGCAGTGCTGCTAGCGGGAGACGCCTGTTCTTC,CSAASGRRLFF
TRBV7-9,TRBD2,TRBJ2-1,-,TGTGCCAGCAGCCCACTAAGCGGGGGGGCCTTTTTCGGAAATGAGCAGTTCTTC,CASSPLSGGAFFGNEQFF
TRBV7-9,-,TRBJ2-7,-,TGTGCCAGCAGCCCCACTGCCTTTTACGAGCAGTACTTC,CASSPTAFYEQYF
TRBV13,-,TRBJ1-1,-,TGTGCCAGCAGCACCCGGGCCCGGGGTGAAGCTTTCTTT,CASSTRARGEAFF
TRBV11-1,TRBD1,TRBJ1-2,-,TGTGCCAGCAGCCTTACAGACAGGGGAGGCTATGGCTACACCTTC,CASSLTDRGGYGYTF
TRBV7-9,TRBD1,TRBJ1-2,-,TGTGCCAGCAGTTACAGCGACAGGGTGAACTATGGCTACACCTTC,CASSYSDRVNYGYTF
TRBV18,TRBD1,TRBJ2-7,-,TGTGCCAGCTCACCGGGGACAGGGATCGAGCAGTACTTC,CASSPGTGIEQYF
TRBV28,TRBD1,TRBJ1-2,-,TGTGCCAGCAGCGAGACAGGGGGATATGGCTACACCTTC,CASSETGGYGYTF
TRBV6-2/TRBV6-3,-,TRBJ1-1,-,TGTGCCAGCAGTTATTTGAATCAGGGGTGGAGCACTGAAGCTTTCTTT,CASSYLNQGWSTEAFF
TRBV12-5,TRBD1,TRBJ2-5,-,TGTGCTAGTGGCCGGGGCACAGGGGGGAAGGAGACCCAGTACTTC,CASGRGTGGKETQYF
TRBV10-3,TRBD1,TRBJ2-7,-,TGTGCCACACAAGGTGGGCAGGGGGCCTACGAGCAGTACTTC,CATQGGQGAYEQYF
TRBV7-9,-,TRBJ2-2,-,TGTGCCAGCAGCTTAAAGCCTAACGCGAACACCGGGGAGCTGTTTTTT,CASSLKPNANTGELFF
TRBV7-9,TRBD2,TRBJ2-1,-,TGTGCCAGCAGCTTGCAAGGAAGCGGGGGGTCCGGGAATGAGCAGTTCTTC,CASSLQGSGGSGNEQFF
TRBV4-1,-,TRBJ1-6,-,TGCGCCAGCAGCCTAACGACACCGGGCCACGGGGAGTATAATTCACCCCTCCACTTT,CASSLTTPGHGEYNSPLHF
TRBV29-1,TRBD1,TRBJ2-2,once,TGCAGCGCCGGACAGGGGGCCGGGGAGCTGTTTTTT,CSAGQGAGELFF
TRBV25-1,-,TRBJ1-1,-,TGTGCCAGCAGTGCGGAACTAGGGAACACTGAAGCTTTCTTT,CASSAELGNTEAFF
TRBV24-1,-,TRBJ2-7,-,TGTGCCACCAGTGACCTATCGAGGTGGTACTTC,CATSDLSRWYF
TRBV7-2,-,TRBJ2-5,-,TGTGCCAGCAGCTCAAGGGGGGGGCCCGGGGAGACCCAGTACTTC,CASSSRGGPGETQYF
TRBV6-5,TRBD1,TRBJ2-7,-,TGTGCCAGCAGTCGGGACAGGTACGAGCAGTACTTC,CASSRDRYEQYF
TRBV30,-,TRBJ1-6,few,TGTGCCTGGAGTCGTAATTCACCCCTCCACTTT,CAWSRNSPLHF
TRBV3-1/TRBV3-2,-,TRBJ1-2,once,TGTGCCAGCAGTCAGTCTAACTATGGCTACACCTTC,CASSQSNYGYTF
TRBV3-1/TRBV3-2,TRBD2,TRBJ2-2,once,TGTGCCAGCAGACTAGCGGGAGGGCGAAGGACCGGGGAGCTGTTTTTT,CASRLAGGRRTGELFF
TRBV5-6,TRBD1,TRBJ1-2,few,TGTGCCAGCAGCTTGGACATAGGGGGCCTCTATGGCTACACCTTC,CASSLDIGGLYGYTF
TRBV29-1,-,TRBJ2-2,once,TGCAGCGTTGAAGAAGCGAGGAGGACCGGGGAGCTGTTTTTT,CSVEEARRTGELFF
TRBV19,-,TRBJ1-2,-,TGTGCCAGTAGTATTTTGGGCAGCCCGAATTATGGCTACACCTTC,CASSILGSPNYGYTF
TRBV5-1,-,TRBJ2-5,-,TGCGCCAGCAGCCCCGGGGGGCGCCTAGAGACCCAGTACTTC,CASSPGGRLETQYF
TRBV28,TRBD2,TRBJ2-5,-,TGTGCCAGCAGTCCGCAAGCGGGGGCAATGAAAGAGACCCAGTACTTC,CASSPQAGAMKETQYF
TRBV19,TRBD2,TRBJ2-1,once,TGTGCCAGTAGTTATAGCGGGGCCATTGAGCAGTTCTTC,CASSYSGAIEQFF
TRBV7-3,TRBD1,TRBJ2-1,-,TGTGCCAGCAGCCCGACAGGGGGCAGGGATGAGCAGTTCTTC,CASSPTGGRDEQFF
TRBV7-9,-,TRBJ1-3,-,TGTGCCAGCAGCCAAATGTTGGACAGCGGAACTGGAAACACCATATATTTT,CASSQMLDSGTGNTIYF
TRBV9,TRBD2,TRBJ2-4,-,TGTGCCAGCAGCGAGAGGGGGGCGAACCTAGCGGGAGGCATTCAGTACTTC,CASSERGANLAGGIQYF
TRBV28,-,TRBJ1-1,-,TGTGCCAGCAGCCTCGGGACGGGGAGGACTGAAGCTTTCTTT,CASSLGTGRTEAFF
TRBV7-9,TRBD2,TRBJ2-7,-,TGTGCCAGCAGCTATTCTAGCGGGAGTCACGAGCAGTACTTC,CASSYSSGSHEQYF